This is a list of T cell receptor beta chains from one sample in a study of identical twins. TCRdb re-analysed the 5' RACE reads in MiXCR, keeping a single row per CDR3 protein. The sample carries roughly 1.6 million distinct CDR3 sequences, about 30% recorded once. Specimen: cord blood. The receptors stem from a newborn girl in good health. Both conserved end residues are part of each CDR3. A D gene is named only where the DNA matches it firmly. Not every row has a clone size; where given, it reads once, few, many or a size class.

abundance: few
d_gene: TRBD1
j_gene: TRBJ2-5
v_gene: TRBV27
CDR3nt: TGTGCCAGCAGTTTAGGGGACAGGGGGTCAGGAGAGACCCAGTACTTC
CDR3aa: CASSLGDRGSGETQYF

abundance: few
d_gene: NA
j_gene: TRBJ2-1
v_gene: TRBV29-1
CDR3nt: TGCAGCGTTGAACTAGCGTACAATGAGCAGTTCTTC
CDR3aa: CSVELAYNEQFF

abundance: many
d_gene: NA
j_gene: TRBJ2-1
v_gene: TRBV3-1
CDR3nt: TGTGCCAGCAGCCTCCGGGACTTCTCCAATGAGCAGTTCTTC
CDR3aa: CASSLRDFSNEQFF

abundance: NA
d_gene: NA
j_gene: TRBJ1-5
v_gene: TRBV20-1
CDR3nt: TGCAGTGCTGCCCGGGACGGTAGCAATCAGCCCCAGCATTTT
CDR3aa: CSAARDGSNQPQHF

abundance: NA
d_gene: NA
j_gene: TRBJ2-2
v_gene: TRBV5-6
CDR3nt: TGTGCCAGCAGCTTGGCAGGCGGATTCGGGGAGCTGTTTTTT
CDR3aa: CASSLAGGFGELFF

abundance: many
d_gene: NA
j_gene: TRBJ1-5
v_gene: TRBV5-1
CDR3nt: TGCGCCAGCAGCCCCCGGGCGGGAAATCAGCCCCAGCATTTT
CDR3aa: CASSPRAGNQPQHF

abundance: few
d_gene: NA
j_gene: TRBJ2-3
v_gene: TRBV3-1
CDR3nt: TGTGCCAGCAGCCTCAACCCAGATACGCAGTATTTT
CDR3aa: CASSLNPDTQYF

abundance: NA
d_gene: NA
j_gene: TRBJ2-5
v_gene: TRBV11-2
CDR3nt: TGTGCCAGCAGCTTAGGGGGGGCTTGGGGTCCACAAGAGACCCAGTACTTC
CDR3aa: CASSLGGAWGPQETQYF

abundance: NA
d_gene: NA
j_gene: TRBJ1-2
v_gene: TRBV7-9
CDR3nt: TGTGCCAGCAGCTCACGACCGGGACGGTCACACGGGAATGGCTACACCTTC
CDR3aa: CASSSRPGRSHGNGYTF

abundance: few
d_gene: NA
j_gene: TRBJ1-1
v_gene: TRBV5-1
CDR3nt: TGCGCCAGCAGCTTGGACCCCGCAGGGAAGATAGTTAGCACTGAAGCTTTCTTT
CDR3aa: CASSLDPAGKIVSTEAFF

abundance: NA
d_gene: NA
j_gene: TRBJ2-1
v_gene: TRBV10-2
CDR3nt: TGCGCCAGCGGGGACCTCTGGGCCTACAATGAGCAGTTCTTC
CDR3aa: CASGDLWAYNEQFF

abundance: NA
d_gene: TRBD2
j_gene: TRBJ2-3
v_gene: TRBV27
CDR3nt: TGTGCCAGCAGTGTCCACCTCCTAGCGGCTAGCACAGATACGCAGTATTTT
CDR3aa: CASSVHLLAASTDTQYF

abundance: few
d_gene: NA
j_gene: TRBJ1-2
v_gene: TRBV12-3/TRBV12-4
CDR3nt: TGTGCCAGCAGTTTCGGGGGTACGACCTCTAACTATGGCTACACCTTC
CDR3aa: CASSFGGTTSNYGYTF

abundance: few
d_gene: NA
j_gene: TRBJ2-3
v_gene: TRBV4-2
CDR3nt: TGTGCCAGCAGCCCATTAAAGGGGGAATCCACAGATACGCAGTATTTT
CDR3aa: CASSPLKGESTDTQYF

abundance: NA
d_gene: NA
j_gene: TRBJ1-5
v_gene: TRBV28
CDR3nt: TGTGCCAGCAGTTTCGTGTGGGAGGGTTCTAGCAATCAGCCCCAGCATTTT
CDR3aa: CASSFVWEGSSNQPQHF

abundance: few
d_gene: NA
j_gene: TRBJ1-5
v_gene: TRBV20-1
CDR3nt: TGCAGTGCTTTTGGGGTTTATAGCAATCAGCCCCAGCATTTT
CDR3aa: CSAFGVYSNQPQHF

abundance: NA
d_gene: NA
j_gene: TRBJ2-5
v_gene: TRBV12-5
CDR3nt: TGTGCTAGTGGGCTTTACAGTGAGCAGTACTTC
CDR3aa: CASGLYSEQYF

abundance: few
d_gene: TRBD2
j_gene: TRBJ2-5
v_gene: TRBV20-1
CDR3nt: TGCAGTGCTAGAGATCCCGGGGGGGGTTACAATGAGCAGTACTTC
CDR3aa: CSARDPGGGYNEQYF

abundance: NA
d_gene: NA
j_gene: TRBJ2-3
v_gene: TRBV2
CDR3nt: TGTGCCAGCAGCCACCGCGGGGCCACAGATACGCAGTATTTT
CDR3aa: CASSHRGATDTQYF

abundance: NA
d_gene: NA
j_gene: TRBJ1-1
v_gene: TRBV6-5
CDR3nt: TGTGCCAGCAGTTACTCGGCGTTAGGCTTACCTGAAGCTTTCTTT
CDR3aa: CASSYSALGLPEAFF

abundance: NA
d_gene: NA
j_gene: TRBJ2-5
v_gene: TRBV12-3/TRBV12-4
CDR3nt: TGTGCCAGCAGTTTATGGGCAGGGAAGGTGACCCAAGAGACCCAGTACTTC
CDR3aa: CASSLWAGKVTQETQYF

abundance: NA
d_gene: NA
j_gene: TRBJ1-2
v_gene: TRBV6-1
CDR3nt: TGTGCCAGCAGGCGGGACCGCGCCTATGGCTACACCTTC
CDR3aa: CASRRDRAYGYTF

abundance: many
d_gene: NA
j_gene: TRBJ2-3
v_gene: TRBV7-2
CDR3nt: TGTGCCACCAAGAGCCGACTAGACATAGATACGCAGTATTTT
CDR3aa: CATKSRLDIDTQYF

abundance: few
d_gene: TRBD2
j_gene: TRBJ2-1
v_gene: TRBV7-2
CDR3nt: TGTGCCAGCAGCCCCCGGACTAGCGGGGGGATCTACAATGAGCAGTTCTTC
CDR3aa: CASSPRTSGGIYNEQFF

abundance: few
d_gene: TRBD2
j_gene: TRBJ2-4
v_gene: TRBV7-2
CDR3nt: TGTGCCAGCAGCGCAAACCCCCTAGCGGGCCTAGCCAAAAACATTCAGTACTTC
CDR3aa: CASSANPLAGLAKNIQYF

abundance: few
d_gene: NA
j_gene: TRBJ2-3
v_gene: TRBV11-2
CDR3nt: TGTGCCAGCAGCTTAATTTCGTACGCGGCGGGGGCGGATACGCAGTATTTT
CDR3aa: CASSLISYAAGADTQYF